Shown below are 2 T cell receptor beta chains from a single sample sequenced in a study of blood T cell repertoires in COVID-19. TCRdb's table, derived via immunoSEQ multiplex PCR, lists solely in-frame clones and lacks some. The sample contains under 150,000 clones, about nine tenths of which appear only once. The sequencing sample was made of peripheral blood. All receptors come from a man aged 50 or older with active or convalescent COVID-19.

This sequence joins TRBV19 and TRBJ1-5; 8 bases map to TRBD1. The CDR3 is made up of 14 amino acids. The ends lost 7 bases at V and 0 bases at J; junction bases unmatched: 2. Germline CDR1 and CDR2: LNHDA and SQIVND (reference sequence). CDR3 sequence: CASTDRVSNQPQHF. In DNA, the CDR3 is TGTGCCAGTACGGACAGGGTTAGCAATCAGCCCCAGCATTTT.

Concerning this clone: Mismatch with germline at one junction end may stem from a read error. The J gene is TRBJ1-2, the V gene TRBV28; 9 positions agree with TRBD1. The CDR3 length is 12 residues. CDR1 MDHEN and CDR2 SYDVKM come from the germline V gene. CDR3 region: CASSLPNRGRAF. The CDR3 nucleotides read TGTGCCAGCAGTTTACCTAACAGGGGGCGAGCCTTC.